This T cell receptor beta chain came from a study of metastatic and nonmetastatic thyroid tumors. At the level of the study: From malignant and benign thyroid patients, repertoires in blood and in tumor or nodule tissue were compared.

In the case of this clone: The target antigen is unknown.

Study observations and caveats: Versus benign nodules, malignant thyroid tumors reportedly had significantly higher TCR beta diversity, in blood and tumor.

The CDR3 has 15 residues. Germline V gene lookup returns CDR1 SGHVS and CDR2 FQNEAQ. After removal of 1 base from V and 7 bases from J, the junction contained 6 bases not matched to a gene. In the original analysis: CDR3 was compared across clinicopathological groups, and the resulting differences were used to build a distant-metastasis classifier for papillary thyroid cancer. Via MiXCR, TCRdb re-called the PCR reads. TCRdb, not the authors, supplied the V and J calls. The sample yields around 18,000 clones, 30% to 40% seen once. Treatment of any kind had been given to no patient before thyroid surgery.

Sequencing was performed on tumor tissue. This TCR came from a female donor with papillary thyroid cancer or a benign thyroid nodule (not recorded which). Some clones in this sample may be carry-over from other donors' samples. The V call is TRBV7-8, the J call TRBJ2-7; 11 positions match TRBD2. CDR3 in DNA: TGTGCCAGCAGCTTAGTTAGCGGGGGGGCCGGTGAGCAGTACTTC. This encodes CASSLVSGGAGEQYF.